This entry concerns a single TCR beta chain. Its antigen target is currently unknown. Nothing much larger sits one base from this clone, and base qualities are not available. Here V drops 5 bases and J drops 0 bases, and the junction holds 4 bases not matched to any gene. The CDR3 holds 16 amino acids from the cysteine to the phenylalanine. Only the CDR3 DNA is retained, 48 bases long and in frame from the first base. Taken from the germline V gene (reference sequence), the CDR1 and CDR2 loops are MNHEY and SMNVEV. Libraries were prepared through the immunoSEQ multiplex PCR assay. The multiplex PCR relied on a mix of 60 forward primers for TCR Vbeta segments and 13 reverse primers for TCR Jbeta segments. The CDR3 region of rearranged TCR beta genes was amplified from genomic DNA by a multiplex PCR assay. On the Illumina HiSeq System, the amplified TCR beta libraries were sequenced as 87-base-pair reads. The study's own analysis went as follows. Across the 500 to 750 repertoires, a later analysis counted tens of millions of unique TCR beta chains, 9 million to 14 million of which were shared by at least two donors. A nearest-neighbor algorithm error-corrected the raw reads and collapsed the reads into unique sequences, merging closely related sequences to remove PCR and sequencing errors. V, D and J gene segments were assigned by aligning CDR3 sequences to IMGT reference sequences. For a sequence to be retained, a match of at least six nucleotides was required to both a V gene segment and a J gene segment. Rearrangements were classified as productive when the CDR3 lacked stop codons and remained in frame with V and J, and all other rearrangements were classified as non-productive. Following IMGT convention, CDR3 was defined as the stretch from the second conserved V-encoded cysteine to the conserved J-encoded phenylalanine. The earlier analysis of a few hundred of the donors excluded sequences that lacked an unambiguous match to a single V gene segment. In an earlier analysis of roughly 500 of the donors, V segments were called functional above 56.7% productive rearrangements and were called segregating when the between-donor standard deviation exceeded 5%. A statistical classification framework was developed to diagnose cytomegalovirus status using the catalog of TCR beta chain sequences. A later analysis assigned V and J genes by comparing TCR nucleotide sequences with IMGT/GENE-DB human TR gene sequences. Using the TCRdist pipeline, a later analysis assigned CDR3 sequences along with most-parsimonious VDJ recombination scenarios. In a later analysis, each TCR beta chain was defined by its CDR3 amino acid sequence together with its V-gene family, and reads lacking a unique V-gene family were excluded. A later analysis removed 592 highly shared, low-generation-probability nucleotide sequences to deal with suspected cross-contamination and a sequencing artifact. In a later analysis, a clonal expansion index for each public chain was calculated from normalized within-repertoire ranks of inferred template counts. Generation probabilities in a later analysis came from a VDJ recombination model fitted to out-of-frame rearrangements, and those results were checked against IGoR. Hypergeometric tests were used in a later analysis to score TCR-TCR, TCR-HLA and TCR-CMV co-occurrence, with a repertoire-size bias correction applied to the TCR pairs. To estimate false discovery rates, a later analysis permuted the HLA or CMV assignments 20 times. A later analysis grouped co-occurring TCRs with DBSCAN, adding TCRdist sequence similarity when clustering within HLA-allele-positive subsets. For co-occurrence clustering, repertoires with fewer than 30,000 or more than 120,000 public chains were excluded, along with about five repertoires with anomalous nucleotide sharing. Entries here come from immuneACCESS through TCRdb and include only in-frame sequences with V and J called. Some clones fail to appear in such tables; in the studies checked, an unresolved V gene covers under half of the shortfall, and the cause of the remainder is unknown. V, J and clone size were drawn from that table, and D and trimming were deduced from the DNA. The sample table lists 180,000 or so clones, roughly 8.7% of them with a count of one. 1% to 1.5% of the sample belongs to the ten largest clones.

This entry comes from a study of cytomegalovirus exposure and HLA in healthy donors (dated by TCRdb to 2016 to 2017). Study-wide context: In an earlier analysis of 450 to 750 of the donors, approximately 260 Gb of sequence data and approximately 100 million unique TCR beta sequences from about 190 million T cells were reported. An early release covering more than 500 HLA-typed donors comprised about 320 gigabases of sequencing data and tens of millions of unique TCR sequences. The genetic ancestry cluster associated with self-reported Caucasian donors included about 81% of the approximately 430 genotyped donors. The study was designed to test whether signatures of past pathogen exposure could be identified by cataloging public T cell receptors. The T cell repertoires of several hundred subjects were profiled by immunosequencing and related to cytomegalovirus serostatus. A separate validation cohort of 100 to 150 different subjects was used in addition to the approximately 700-subject first cohort. To predict cytomegalovirus infection status, the study brought together high-throughput TCR immunosequencing, statistical association of individual TCRs with disease status, and machine learning. To study patterns of TCR occurrence, a later analysis re-analyzed previously published TCR beta repertoires from hundreds of donors and added high-resolution HLA genotyping. The later analysis used no new phenotypic data to find candidate immune exposures, relying instead on TCR beta sequences and their occurrence across donors. In an earlier analysis of 500 to 650 of the donors, high-throughput TCR beta sequencing was used to judge whether each TCR beta V gene segment behaved as functional or pseudogenic. Donor age, sex, ethnicity and CMV serostatus were collected together with the repertoire data. In a later genetic analysis, genome-wide SNP genotypes for about 55% of the roughly 670 donors were used, and that subset was treated as a discovery cohort. Every repertoire in the discovery cohort had been generated on one and the same sequencing platform. HLA typing included class I and class II loci at four-digit resolution. The number of typed donors differed by locus: roughly 629-640 for A, B, C, DRB1 and DQB1; approximately 520 for DQA1; 606 for DPA1; and around 450 for DPB1. A handful of DR-DQ haplotypes were handled as single units for association and clustering because linkage in the cohort was strong. Across some 400 genotyped donors of the cohort, an average of approximately 220,000 unique TCR beta nucleotide sequences per donor were sequenced, and roughly a sixth of those sequences were non-productive. General conclusions and limits of the study: Because HLA typing was unavailable for some donors at each locus, only the typed subset was used in association tests. The study gave a list of some 150 TCR beta chains associated with cytomegalovirus. Linkage disequilibrium might explain the correlated functional status among segregating V segments, but an unknown experimental factor could not be excluded. While some public TCRs were present in many individuals, most TCR sequences turned up only very rarely across donors. It was suggested by the authors that the approach could potentially be generalized to other disease states and immunological phenotypes. Fewer than 20 rarely observed V segments, including chromosome 9 orphons, were excluded from the earlier analysis of approximately 500 of the donors because counts were too low. Assigning TCR associations to individual alleles was difficult when HLA alleles, especially DR and DQ, strongly co-occurred. Presence/absence analyses assumed roughly uniform sequencing depth across donors, an assumption that may not hold. In a later analysis, the rate of TCR association differed among HLA loci, with DRB1 alleles having the most associated TCRs and HLA-C alleles having the fewest. The classifier was reported to diagnose cytomegalovirus status with high specificity and sensitivity in both the original cohort and the validation cohort. A later analysis found that most CMV-associated TCR beta chains appeared HLA-restricted, with HLA associations seemingly driven largely by CMV exposure. Compared with the roughly 720-donor mean, donors in an Asian-associated ancestry cluster had fewer N-insertions in productive TCRs, according to a later genetic analysis. A further reported finding was that TCR beta sequences accurately predicted the HLA-A and HLA-B alleles for most subjects in the first cohort. This cohort had only TCR beta chains sequenced, and the lack of alpha or paired-chain data limited which features could be detected. A later analysis found that HLA-associated TCR beta chains were more clonally expanded and had lower generation probabilities than equally common non-associated chains. Several of the top co-occurrence clusters appeared to be linked to parvovirus B19, influenza, CMV and Epstein-Barr virus, according to a later analysis. A cluster of highly shared sequence variants was judged likely to be a technical artifact of the sequencing pipeline. An earlier analysis of 450 to 750 of the donors showed that most TCR beta V segments appeared in productive rearrangements either about 87% or about 30% of the time, which broadly matched IMGT annotations. The only immune exposure information available for the cohort was CMV serostatus. Some IMGT-functional V segments, including TRBV6-2 and TRBV6-3, could not be told apart with the 87-base-pair reads, so those segments were excluded. V-gene and J-gene trimming of TCR beta chains was associated with a missense DCLRE1C variant in a later genetic analysis, and the association was replicated in an independent cohort. At a false discovery rate of 0.05, a later analysis linked some 17,000 TCR beta sequences to specific HLA alleles. A few of the identified cytomegalovirus-associated TCR beta chains were confirmed in vitro to be specific for cytomegalovirus antigens.

In total, 666 healthy bone marrow donors made up the cohort. Cohort members were all nominally healthy when sampled, although unrecorded immune exposures were likely present. The donor was CMV seropositive and belonged to the group of 250 to 300 seropositive cohort members. Every donor gave a peripheral blood sample, and the peripheral blood mononuclear cells from that sample were used for TCR beta sequencing. The Qiagen DNeasy Blood Extraction Kit was used to extract genomic DNA from the blood cell samples. The sequence was obtained from a woman aged 25 to 39 in good health and CMV-seropositive. The chain is encoded by TRBV27 joined to TRBJ1-5, and 10 bases in between align with TRBD1. Material: PBMCs. The CDR3 region reads CASSRQGAFSNQPQHF. The DNA sequence follows: TGTGCCAGCAGTCGACAGGGGGCCTTTAGCAATCAGCCCCAGCATTTT.